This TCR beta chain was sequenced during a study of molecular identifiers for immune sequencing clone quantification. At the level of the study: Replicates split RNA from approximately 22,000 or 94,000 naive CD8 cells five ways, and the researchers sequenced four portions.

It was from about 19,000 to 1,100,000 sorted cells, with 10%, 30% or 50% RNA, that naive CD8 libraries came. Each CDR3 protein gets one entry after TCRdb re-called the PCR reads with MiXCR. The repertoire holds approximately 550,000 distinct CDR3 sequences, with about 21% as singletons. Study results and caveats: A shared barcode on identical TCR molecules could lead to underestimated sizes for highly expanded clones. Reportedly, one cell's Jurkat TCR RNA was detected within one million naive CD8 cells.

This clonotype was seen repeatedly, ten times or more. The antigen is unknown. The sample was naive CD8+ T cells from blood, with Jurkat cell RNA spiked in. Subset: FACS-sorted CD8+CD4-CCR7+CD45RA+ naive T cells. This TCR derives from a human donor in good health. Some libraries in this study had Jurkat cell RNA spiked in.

This chain's CDR3 is CASSSDWATNEKLFF. In DNA form, the CDR3 reads TGTGCCAGCAGCTCGGACTGGGCAACTAATGAAAAACTGTTTTTT. J is TRBJ1-4 and V is TRBV7-6; D unresolved. CDR1 and CDR2 from the germline V gene are SGHVS and FNYEAQ. Trimming left V 4 bases short and J 0 bases short, with 9 bases between. The CDR3 length is 15 residues.